The 11 T cell receptor beta chains reported below all come from one sample, sequenced in a study of identical twins. TCRdb re-derived calls from the 5' RACE reads in MiXCR, one entry per CDR3 protein. The data contain about 210,000 distinct CDR3 sequences, less than 9.5% of them singletons. Sequencing was performed on memory (CD45RO+) T cells sorted from blood. All receptors come from a woman under 30 in good health.

This clonotype was observed at least ten times. V is TRBV5-1 and J is TRBJ2-3; TRBD1 might be the D (6 bases). The CDR3 spans 16 residues. With 2 bases removed from V and 4 bases from J, the gap between germline ends came to 17 bases. Per the germline V gene, CDR1 is SGHRS and CDR2 is YFSETQ. CDR3 amino acids: CASSLADRSLADTQYF. Written as DNA, the CDR3 is TGCGCCAGCAGCTTAGCCGACAGGAGTCTCGCAGATACGCAGTATTTT.

This clonotype was detected a few times. The chain has TRBV3-1 and TRBJ1-1; 8 bases are a match to TRBD1. V lost 3 bases to trimming and J lost 6 bases; unmatched junction nucleotides: 3. The CDR3 length is 13 residues. CDR1 is LGHDT and CDR2 is YNNKEL in the germline V gene (reference sequence). CDR3 in DNA: TGTGCCAGCAGCCATCCAGGGGGCTCTGAAGCTTTCTTT. Its protein is CASSHPGGSEAFF.

This clonotype has just a few counts. The chain links TRBV7-2 to TRBJ2-3; no clear D gene. Trimming left V 5 bases short and J 8 bases short, with 11 bases between. The CDR3 consists of 12 residues. Looked up from germline, CDR1 is SGHTA and CDR2 is FQGNSA. The CDR3 here is CASSPSLLTQYF. The CDR3 bases are TGTGCCAGCAGCCCCAGTCTTCTTACGCAGTATTTT.

There are a few counts of this clonotype. The chain recombines TRBV10-3 with TRBJ2-1, with D tentatively TRBD1 (5 bases). CDR3 size: 13 residues. From germline, CDR1 is ENHRY and CDR2 SYGVKD. V lost 0 bases and J lost 12, with 12 bases in between. CDR3 bases: TGTGCCATCAGTGAGTCAAATAGGGGTGGGCAGTTCTTC. It codes for CAISESNRGGQFF.

This clonotype has just a few counts. The chain recombines TRBV15 with TRBJ2-3; 7 bases line up with TRBD2. CDR3 size: 12 residues. CDR1 and CDR2 from the germline V gene are LNHNV and YYDKDF (reference sequence). The V and J ends lost 6 bases and 6 bases, in that order; junction bases with no gene match: 3. The CDR3 here is CATRAGTDTQYF. The CDR3 DNA sequence: TGTGCCACCAGAGCGGGGACTGATACGCAGTATTTT.

This clonotype has a handful of counts. CDR3 DNA sequence: TGTGCCAGCAGTTACTTTGACGGGGGGAGCTACGAGCAGTACTTC. This sequence encodes CASSYFDGGSYEQYF. The V call is TRBV6-5, the J call TRBJ2-7; 7 bases match TRBD2. Germline V CDR1 and CDR2: MNHEY, SVGAGI. The CDR3 covers 15 residues. Losses at the gene ends were 1 base for V and 3 bases for J; bases not matched to a gene: 6.

This clonotype was seen only a few times. V gene TRBV29-1 combines with J gene TRBJ1-6; D is ambiguous. CDR1 SQVTM and CDR2 ANQGSEA come from the germline V gene. The CDR3 sequence is 10 residues long. The V and J ends lost 6 bases and 8 bases respectively, with 5 bases between them. CDR3 in DNA: TGCAGCGTCCCGCATTCACCCCTCCACTTT. Translated: CSVPHSPLHF.

J is TRBJ2-1 and V is TRBV9; TRBD2 is a possible D gene (6 bases). This CDR3 region has 17 residues. V lost 4 bases and J lost 6, with 23 bases in between. Per germline, CDR1 SGDLS and CDR2 YYNGEE. The CDR3 reads CASSPAGSSGDGNEQFF. In DNA, the CDR3 is TGTGCCAGCAGCCCCGCAGGTAGTAGCGGAGATGGCAATGAGCAGTTCTTC.

This clonotype showed up many times. The chain joins TRBV10-3 to TRBJ1-5; D unresolved. Trimming removed 2 bases at V and 4 bases at J, with 9 bases between. The CDR3 has 14 amino acids. Germline assignment: CDR1 ENHRY and CDR2 SYGVKD. CDR3 nucleotides: TGTGCCATCAGTGAGACGGGAAGAAATCAGCCCCAGCATTTT. Protein sequence: CAISETGRNQPQHF.

This sequence joins TRBV20-1 and TRBJ2-3; unclear D gene. Trimming pared 1 base from V and 6 bases from J, leaving 5 bases between. Germline CDR1 DFQATT, CDR2 SNEGSKA (reference sequence). CDR3 length: 11 residues. CDR3 bases: TGCAGTGCTAGAGTTTGGGATACGCAGTATTTT. This codes for CSARVWDTQYF.

This clonotype was observed a few times. The rearrangement links TRBV29-1 to TRBJ2-3, with 14 bases that match TRBD2. The junction had 9 bases not matched to a gene; V was cut back by 7 bases and J by 9 bases. The CDR3 totals 14 residues. Germline V CDR1 and CDR2: SQVTM, ANQGSEA. The CDR3 region is CSGQTSGGAGTQYF. For the CDR3, the DNA is TGCAGCGGCCAGACTAGCGGGGGGGCAGGGACGCAGTATTTT.